This T cell receptor (beta chain) appears in the sequencing data of a study of cytomegalovirus exposure and HLA in healthy donors (TCRdb year 2017). Background for the entire study: According to an earlier analysis of several hundred of the donors, roughly 180 million T cells yielded 117 million unique TCR beta sequences and about 300 Gb of sequence data. An early release that covered approximately 600 HLA-typed donors contained about 300 gigabases of sequencing data and about 93 million unique TCR sequences. Of the 300 to 450 genotyped donors, 65% to 90% fell in the genetic ancestry cluster associated with self-reported Caucasian donors. The study aimed to test whether cataloging public T cell receptors could reveal signatures of past pathogen exposure. The study profiled the T cell repertoires of some 610 subjects by immunosequencing and related them to cytomegalovirus serostatus. A separate validation cohort of 100 to 150 different subjects was used in addition to the 666-subject first cohort. To predict cytomegalovirus infection status, the study brought together high-throughput TCR immunosequencing, statistical association of individual TCRs with disease status, and machine learning. A later analysis re-analyzed previously published TCR beta repertoires from roughly 600 donors and added high-resolution HLA genotyping to study TCR occurrence patterns. The later analysis used no new phenotypic data to find candidate immune exposures, relying instead on TCR beta sequences and their occurrence across donors. To decide whether each TCR beta V gene segment behaved as functional or pseudogenic, an earlier analysis of some 570 of the donors relied on high-throughput TCR beta sequencing. Alongside the repertoire data, information on donor age, sex, ethnicity and CMV serostatus was compiled. A later genetic analysis took genome-wide SNP genotypes for about 55% of the 666 donors and used that subset as a discovery cohort. All discovery cohort repertoires had been generated on a single sequencing platform. Class I and class II HLA loci were covered by the typing at four-digit resolution. The number of donors typed differed by locus, with about 629-630 for A, B, C, DRB1 and DQB1, about 500 for DQA1, 606 for DPA1, and some 440 for DPB1. Several DR-DQ haplotypes were treated as single units for association and clustering because of strong linkage in the cohort. On average, around 240,000 unique TCR beta nucleotide sequences were sequenced per donor among 398 genotyped donors of the cohort, with roughly 18% of those sequences being non-productive. General study outcomes and caveats: A later genetic analysis associated a missense DCLRE1C variant with V-gene and J-gene trimming of TCR beta chains, and an independent cohort replicated the association. At a false discovery rate of 0.05, a later analysis linked 15,000 to 20,000 TCR beta sequences to specific HLA alleles. In a later genetic analysis, fewer N-insertions in productive TCRs were reported among donors in an Asian-associated ancestry cluster than the roughly 640-donor mean. Linkage disequilibrium might explain the correlated functional status among segregating V segments, but an unknown experimental factor could not be ruled out. The study listed 150 to 200 TCR beta chains as associated with cytomegalovirus. According to a later analysis, parvovirus B19, influenza, CMV and Epstein-Barr virus appeared linked to several top co-occurrence clusters. In a later analysis, HLA-associated TCR beta chains showed more clonal expansion and lower generation probabilities than non-associated chains that were equally common. A few of the identified cytomegalovirus-associated TCR beta chains were confirmed in vitro to be specific for cytomegalovirus antigens. Across donors, most TCR sequences were observed very rarely, whereas some public TCRs were present in many individuals. A further reported finding was that TCR beta sequences accurately predicted the HLA-A and HLA-B alleles for most subjects in the first cohort. Because some donors lacked HLA typing at each locus, the association tests relied only on the typed subset. Some 16 rarely observed V segments, including chromosome 9 orphons, were excluded from the earlier analysis of almost 600 of the donors because counts were too low. Only TCR beta chains were sequenced in this cohort, and the absence of alpha or paired-chain data limited detectable features. The sequencing pipeline was judged likely to have produced a cluster of highly shared sequence variants as a technical artifact. According to a later analysis, TCR association rates differed among HLA loci, with DRB1 alleles showing the most associated TCRs and HLA-C alleles showing the fewest. The classifier was reported to diagnose cytomegalovirus status with high specificity and sensitivity in both the original cohort and the validation cohort. According to a later analysis, most CMV-associated TCR beta chains appeared to be HLA-restricted, and the HLA associations seemed to be driven largely by CMV exposure. Because the 87-base-pair reads could not distinguish some IMGT-functional V segments, including TRBV6-2 and TRBV6-3, those segments were excluded. Immune exposure information for the cohort was limited to CMV serostatus. Presence/absence analyses assumed roughly uniform sequencing depth across donors, an assumption that may not hold. In an earlier analysis of about 600 of the donors, most TCR beta V segments appeared in productive rearrangements about 87% or about 30% of the time, broadly matching IMGT annotations. When HLA alleles, especially DR and DQ, strongly co-occurred, TCR associations were difficult to assign to individual alleles. It was suggested by the authors that the approach could potentially be generalized to other disease states and immunological phenotypes.

The cohort consisted of 666 healthy bone marrow donors. Cohort members were all nominally healthy when sampled, although unrecorded immune exposures were likely present. The donor tested CMV seronegative, placing the donor among the 350 or so seronegative members of the cohort. Each donor provided a peripheral blood sample, and peripheral blood mononuclear cells were used for TCR beta sequencing. The Qiagen DNeasy Blood Extraction Kit was used to extract genomic DNA from the blood cell samples. CDR1 and CDR2 are read off the germline V gene (reference sequence) as SEHNR and FQNEAQ. Taken from cysteine to phenylalanine, the CDR3 has 13 residues. The kept DNA is CDR3 alone, 39 bases in frame from the first base. V is pruned by 5 bases and J by 5 bases, leaving 5 bases of the junction without a gene match. The method behind the library was the immunoSEQ multiplex PCR assay. For the multiplex PCR, a mixture combining 60 forward primers for TCR Vbeta segments and 13 reverse primers for TCR Jbeta segments was used. The CDR3 region of rearranged TCR beta genes was amplified from genomic DNA with a multiplex PCR assay. The amplified TCR beta libraries were sequenced on the Illumina HiSeq System as 87-base-pair reads. On the study's bioinformatics: A later analysis tallied 80 million to 95 million unique TCR beta chains across the 550 to 850 repertoires, and approximately 11 million of those chains were shared by two or more donors. Raw reads were error-corrected and collapsed into unique sequences with a nearest-neighbor algorithm that merged closely related sequences to remove PCR and sequencing errors. CDR3 sequences were aligned to IMGT reference sequences to assign V, D and J gene segments. For a sequence to be retained, a match of at least six nucleotides was required to both a V gene segment and a J gene segment. Rearrangements were called productive when the CDR3 lacked stop codons and stayed in frame with V and J; all others were non-productive. CDR3 was defined according to IMGT convention as the region running from the second conserved V-encoded cysteine to the conserved J-encoded phenylalanine. Sequences without an unambiguous match to a single V gene segment were excluded from the earlier analysis of about 640 of the donors. In an earlier analysis of approximately 610 of the donors, V segments were called functional above 56.7% productive rearrangements and were called segregating when the between-donor standard deviation exceeded 5%. A statistical classification framework was developed to diagnose cytomegalovirus status using the catalog of TCR beta chain sequences. V and J gene assignment, in a later analysis, came from comparing TCR nucleotide sequences with IMGT/GENE-DB human TR gene sequences. Using the TCRdist pipeline, a later analysis assigned CDR3 sequences along with most-parsimonious VDJ recombination scenarios. In a later analysis, every TCR beta chain was defined by the combination of its CDR3 amino acid sequence and its V-gene family, and reads without a unique V-gene family were dropped. To address suspected cross-contamination and a sequencing artifact, a later analysis removed 450 to 700 highly shared, low-generation-probability nucleotide sequences. A later analysis calculated a clonal expansion index for each public chain from normalized within-repertoire ranks of inferred template counts. In a later analysis, generation probabilities were computed using a VDJ recombination model fitted to out-of-frame rearrangements, and the results were checked against IGoR. A later analysis scored TCR-TCR, TCR-HLA and TCR-CMV co-occurrence with hypergeometric tests, applying a repertoire-size bias correction to TCR pairs. A later analysis estimated false discovery rates by permuting HLA or CMV assignments 20 times. In a later analysis, co-occurring TCRs were grouped with DBSCAN, and TCRdist sequence similarity was added when clustering was performed within HLA-allele-positive subsets. For co-occurrence clustering, repertoires with fewer than 30,000 or more than 120,000 public chains were excluded, along with 5 or 6 repertoires with anomalous nucleotide sharing. In TCRdb, the immuneACCESS table is reduced to in-frame sequences with V and J assigned. These tables do not hold every clone; where another copy was compared, an unresolved V gene accounts for under half, and the others remain unexplained. V and J calls and clone size come straight from that table; D and trimming were deduced from the DNA. The sample yields roughly 170,000 clones; 82% were counted once. Approximately 1.5% of the sample goes to the ten largest clones.

As concerns this clone: Its antigen is unknown. Per-nucleotide qualities are absent, and no much larger clonotype sits a single base away.

The sequence was obtained from a male donor in good health and CMV-seronegative. The sequencing input was PBMCs. The chain is assembled from TRBV7-9 and TRBJ1-2; 7 bases in the junction line up with TRBD1. The CDR3 protein: CASSQGQIYGYTF. At the DNA level, the sequence is TGTGCCAGCAGCCAGGGACAGATATATGGCTACACCTTC. Where the CDR3 stops, the reference TRBV7-9 and TRBJ1-2 genes take over; the full variable domain is DTGVSQNPRHKITKRGQNVTFRCDPISEHNRLYWYRQTLGQGPEFLTYFQNEAQLEKSRLLSDRFSAERPKGSFSTLEIQRTEQGDSAMYLCASSQGQIYGYTFGSGTRLTVV.